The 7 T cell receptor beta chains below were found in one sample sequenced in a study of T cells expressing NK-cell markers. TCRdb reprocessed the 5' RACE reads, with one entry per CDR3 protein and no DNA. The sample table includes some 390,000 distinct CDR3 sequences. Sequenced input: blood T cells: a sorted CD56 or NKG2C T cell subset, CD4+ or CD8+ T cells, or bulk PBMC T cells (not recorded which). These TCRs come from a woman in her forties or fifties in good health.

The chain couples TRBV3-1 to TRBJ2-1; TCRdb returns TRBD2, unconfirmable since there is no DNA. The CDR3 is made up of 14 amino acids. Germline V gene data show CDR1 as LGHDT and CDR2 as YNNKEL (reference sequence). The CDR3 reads CASSSMGVRNEQFF.

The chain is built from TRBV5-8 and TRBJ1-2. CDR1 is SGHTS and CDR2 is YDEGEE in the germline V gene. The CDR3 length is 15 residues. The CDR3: CASSPIYSTNYGYTF.

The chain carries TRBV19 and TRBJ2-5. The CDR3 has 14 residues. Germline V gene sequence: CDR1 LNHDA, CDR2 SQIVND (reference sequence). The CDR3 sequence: CASSFANKIETQYF.

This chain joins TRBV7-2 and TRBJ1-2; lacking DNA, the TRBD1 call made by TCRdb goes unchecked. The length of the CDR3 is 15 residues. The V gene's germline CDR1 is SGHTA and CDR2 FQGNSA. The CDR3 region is CASSYQPRGFYGYTF. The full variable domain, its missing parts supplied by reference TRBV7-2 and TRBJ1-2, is GAGVSQSPSNKVTEKGKDVELRCDPISGHTALYWYRQSLGQGLEFLIYFQGNSAPDKSGLPSDRFSAERTGGSVSTLTIQRTQQEDSAVYLCASSYQPRGFYGYTFGSGTRLTVV.

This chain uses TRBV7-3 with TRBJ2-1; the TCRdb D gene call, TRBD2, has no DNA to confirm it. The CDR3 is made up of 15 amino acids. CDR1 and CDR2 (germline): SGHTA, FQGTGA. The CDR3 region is CASSLIGLAYNEQFF.

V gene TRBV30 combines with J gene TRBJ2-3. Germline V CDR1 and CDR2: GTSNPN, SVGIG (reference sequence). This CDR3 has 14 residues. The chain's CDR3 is CAWSVKPGTDTQYF.

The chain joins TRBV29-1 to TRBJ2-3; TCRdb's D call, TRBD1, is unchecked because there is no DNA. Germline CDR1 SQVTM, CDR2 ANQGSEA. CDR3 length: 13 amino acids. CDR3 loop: CSVPTGGSDTQYF.